This entry concerns a single T cell receptor beta chain. Its antigen is unknown. Qualities for individual bases were not recorded, and no much larger clone is one base off. This sample was included in a study of OX40 agonist ivuxolimab in advanced cancers. Background on the whole study: Ivuxolimab was an agonistic, fully human IgG2 monoclonal antibody directed against OX40 (CD134), a costimulatory receptor. In the dose-escalation cohort, more than 75% of patients were male, and the mean age was roughly 60 years, with a range of roughly 20 to 80. Patients were allowed to have had prior anti-PD-1, anti-PD-L1 or anti-CTLA-4 therapy, and approximately 40% of the dose-escalation patients had been treated with checkpoint inhibitors. The paper reports the monotherapy dose-escalation portion (N of about 52 patients) of the phase I ivuxolimab trial. Of the roughly 52 dose-escalation patients, hepatocellular carcinoma was present in about 20, melanoma in approximately 15, renal cell carcinoma in 9 and head and neck cancer in 9. Partial responses occurred in three dose-escalation patients, of whom one had hepatocellular carcinoma and two had cutaneous melanoma. The purpose of peripheral TCRbeta sequencing was to test whether ivuxolimab changed TCR sequence diversity and led to clonal T-cell expansion. Intravenous ivuxolimab was administered to patients every 2 weeks at six dose levels: 0.01, 0.1, 0.3, 1.5, 3 and 10 mg/kg. Results the study describes overall, beyond this receptor: At doses of 0.1 to 3.0 mg/kg, clonal expansion of both CD4+ and CD8+ blood T cells was observed from baseline to week 6. In the 0.1-3.0 mg/kg groups, partial responders were among the patients with the lowest normalized peripheral clonal expansion, particularly in CD8+ T cells. Antigen specificity was not determined for the clonally expanded peripheral T cells. Low levels of normalized T-cell clonal expansion were also seen in some patients who did not respond. After ivuxolimab, expanded clones were on average more numerous among CD8+ T cells than among CD4+ T cells.

For sequencing of the TCRbeta CDR3 region, genomic DNA was extracted from the sorted cells. The immunoSEQ Assay was used to sequence the TCRbeta CDR3 regions. In TCRdb, the immuneACCESS table is reduced to in-frame sequences with V and J assigned. These tables do not hold every clone; where another copy was compared, an unresolved V gene accounts for under half, and the others remain unexplained. The sample table shows some 53,000 clones, and roughly 94% are seen once. The ten largest clones add up to 12% of the sample. From the cysteine up to the phenylalanine, the CDR3 has a length of 14 residues. The retained sequence is limited to the CDR3, 42 bases, with the frame set at the first base. CDR1 MDHEN and CDR2 SYDVKM are derived from the germline V gene. V ends up 5 bases short and J 1 base short, with an unmatched junction base count of 2. Patients with a history of autoimmune disease or receiving systemic immunosuppression were excluded from the trial. Peripheral blood for TCR sequencing was drawn from every dose cohort at baseline, at cycle 4 day 1 and at cycle 7 day 1. The samples were taken from a phase I, first-in-human, multicenter, open-label dose-escalation trial of ivuxolimab. Adults with locally advanced or metastatic head and neck squamous cell, hepatocellular, melanoma or renal cell carcinoma were enrolled in the trial. CD4+ and CD8+ T cells were sorted separately from peripheral blood before TCR sequencing.

The V gene is TRBV28 and the J gene is TRBJ2-3; 8 bases in between match TRBD2. The sequence came from an adult with an advanced solid tumor such as melanoma, head and neck, liver or kidney cancer. The source was CD4+ or CD8+ T cells sorted from blood, collected in a trial of the OX40 agonist ivuxolimab. The nucleotides are TGTGCCAGCAGTGCGACTAGCGGCACAGATACGCAGTATTTT. Its protein is CASSATSGTDTQYF.